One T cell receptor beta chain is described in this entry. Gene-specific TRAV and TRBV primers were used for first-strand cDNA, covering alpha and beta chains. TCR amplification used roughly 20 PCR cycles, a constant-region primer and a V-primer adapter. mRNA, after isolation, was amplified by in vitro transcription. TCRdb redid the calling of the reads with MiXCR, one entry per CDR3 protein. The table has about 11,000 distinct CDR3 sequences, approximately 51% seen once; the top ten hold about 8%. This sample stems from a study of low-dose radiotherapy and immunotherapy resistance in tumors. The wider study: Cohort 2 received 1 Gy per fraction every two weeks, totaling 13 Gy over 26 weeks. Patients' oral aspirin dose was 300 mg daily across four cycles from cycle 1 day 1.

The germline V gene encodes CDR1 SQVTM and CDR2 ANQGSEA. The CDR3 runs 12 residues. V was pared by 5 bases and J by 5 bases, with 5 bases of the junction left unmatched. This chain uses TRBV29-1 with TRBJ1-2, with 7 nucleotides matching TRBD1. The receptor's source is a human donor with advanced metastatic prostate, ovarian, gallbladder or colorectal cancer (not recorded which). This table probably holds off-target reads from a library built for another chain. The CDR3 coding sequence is TGCAGCGTTACCGGGACAGCTTATGGCTACACCTTC. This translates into CSVTGTAYGYTF.